This T cell receptor (beta chain) was sequenced for a study of T cell repertoires in aging, cancer and after chemotherapy. Whole-study findings and limits: Median generation probability rose over the chemotherapy interval in each cancer cohort, suggesting rebound thymic output. Healthy donors lost TCR diversity with age mainly through richness, cancer patients through richness and evenness.

This clonotype qualifies as medium-sized. What it binds is unknown. V dropped 5 bases and J dropped 0 bases, with 14 bases sitting between them. Germline loops: CDR1 MNHEY, CDR2 SVGAGI. CDR3 length: 15 residues. TRB rearrangements spanning V, D and J were amplified using mixed TRB-A/B primers. TCRdb recomputed calls from the multiplex PCR reads with MiXCR, one row per CDR3 protein. In the table there are thousands of distinct CDR3 sequences, approximately 27% of which are singletons. The template was genomic DNA from peripheral blood, not RNA. This chain joins TRBV6-5 and TRBJ2-7; no reliable D call. This TCR was sampled from a human donor in good health. The source material was blood. The CDR3: CASSTWTDGSYEQYF. The CDR3 region has the DNA TGTGCCAGCAGTACTTGGACGGATGGCTCCTACGAGCAGTACTTC.